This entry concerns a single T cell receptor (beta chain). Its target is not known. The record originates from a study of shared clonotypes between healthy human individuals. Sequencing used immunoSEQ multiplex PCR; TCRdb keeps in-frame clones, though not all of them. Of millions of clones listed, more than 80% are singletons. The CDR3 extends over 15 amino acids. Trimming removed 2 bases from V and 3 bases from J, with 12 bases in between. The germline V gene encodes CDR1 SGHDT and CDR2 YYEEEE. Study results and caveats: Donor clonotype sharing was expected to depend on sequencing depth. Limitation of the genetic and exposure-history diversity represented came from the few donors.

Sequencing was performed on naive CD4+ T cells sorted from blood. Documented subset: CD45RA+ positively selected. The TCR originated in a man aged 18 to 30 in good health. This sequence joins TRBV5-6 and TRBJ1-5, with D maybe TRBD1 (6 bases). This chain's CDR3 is CASSFRGELNQPQHF. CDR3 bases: TGTGCCAGCAGCTTTAGGGGGGAGCTCAATCAGCCCCAGCATTTT.